This T cell receptor (beta chain) was identified during a study of control samples from healthy donors and cancer patients. Germline-derived CDR1 and CDR2 are KGHSH and LQKENI. V lost 3 bases and J lost 7, with 19 bases in between. The CDR3 consists of 15 residues. This table comes from immunoSEQ multiplex PCR, and its TCRdb copy is limited to in-frame clones, with some not included. This table holds about 92,000 clones, roughly four fifths found once. Sequencing was performed on blood. This chain joins TRBV18 and TRBJ2-7, with a possible D match to TRBD1 (5 bases). This clonotype was obtained from a woman aged 55-75 years in good health. The CDR3 is CASSPAIRAGEEQYF. The DNA of the CDR3 is TGTGCCAGCTCACCGGCCATCAGGGCCGGTGAGGAGCAGTACTTC.